This T cell receptor beta chain was sequenced for a study of T cell responses to AZD1222 COVID-19 vaccine. General study results and limits: Baseline testing showed seropositivity in only 5 or 6 AZD1222 recipients. The study reported that nearly half of spike-specific TCRs target unmutated variant regions. White British donors predominated, females outnumbered males, and clonal diversity was possibly underestimated.

To note about this clone: Its antigen remains unknown.

V shed 3 bases and J shed 0 bases, with 3 bases lying between them. The CDR3 is made up of 13 amino acids. Germline CDR1 is LNHDA and CDR2 is SQIVND (reference sequence). The assay was immunoSEQ multiplex PCR, and TCRdb's table has in-frame clones only and misses some. The sample includes about 150,000 clones, more than 85% of them seen just once. Sequencing used peripheral blood, obtained on day 0 of AZD1222 vaccination. This sequence joins TRBV19 and TRBJ1-5, with no clear D. The TCR sequence derives from an adult in good health. In DNA form, the CDR3 reads TGTGCCAGTAGTATCACTAGCAATCAGCCCCAGCATTTT. This codes for CASSITSNQPQHF.